Given below is one T cell receptor (beta chain) in context. The antigen is undetermined. A junction boundary mismatches the germline segment, possibly from a read error. The source of the sample is a study of blood T cell dynamics during melanoma immunotherapy. Only in-frame clones appear in the TCRdb table, and some are missing; sequencing was by immunoSEQ multiplex PCR. The sample shows a few thousand clones, about 97% of them seen only once. This CDR3 contains 14 residues. Germline assignment: CDR1 MRHNA and CDR2 SNTAGT. The time point: pre-treatment baseline. Study-wide results and caveats: Immune-effector CD8+ cells best matched cell-free DNA CDR3 sequences and were most clonal.

The chain uses TRBV6-4 and TRBJ2-2, with TRBD2 identical over 13 bases. The clonotype originates from a human donor with melanoma. The source was effector memory CD8+ T cells from blood, collected from a patient treated with checkpoint blockade. The CDR3 DNA is TGTGCCAGCAGTGAATTCGGGACTAGCGGGGAACTGTTTTTT. It specifies CASSEFGTSGELFF.